One and the same sample provided the 19 T cell receptor beta chains below, sequenced in a study of early T cells in non-severe SARS-CoV-2 infection. One entry per CDR3 protein results from TCRdb running MiXCR on the 5' RACE reads. The sample lists about 99,000 distinct CDR3 sequences; approximately 17% were seen once. The sample consisted of whole blood. Source of these receptors: an adult who was a healthcare worker with PCR-confirmed SARS-CoV-2 infection or an uninfected control (not recorded which).

This clonotype showed up just a few times. The rearrangement links TRBV19 to TRBJ2-2; D gene ambiguous. This CDR3 region has 10 residues. Germline CDR1 is LNHDA and CDR2 is SQIVND (reference sequence). V lost 11 bases to trimming and J lost 8 bases, with 9 bases between them. The CDR3 spells CAPGRGELFF. The CDR3 nucleotides are TGTGCCCCTGGCAGGGGGGAGCTGTTTTTT. The entire variable domain, with the rest obtained from reference TRBV19 and TRBJ2-2, is as follows: DGGITQSPKYLFRKEGQNVTLSCEQNLNHDAMYWYRQDPGQGLRLIYYSQIVNDFQKGDIAEGYSVSREKKESFPLTVTSAQKNPTAFYLCAPGRGELFFGEGSRLTVL.

This sequence joins TRBV21-1 and TRBJ2-2; the table gives TRBD1 as D, unverified against the DNA. TRBV21-1 is reported as a pseudogene. The CDR3 is 17 residues long. CDR3 loop: CASSLRRRTGGTGELFF. The DNA for the CDR3 is TGTGCCAGCAGCTTACGTCGTCGGACGGGGGGCACCGGGGAGCTGTTTTTT.

The V and J genes are TRBV5-4 and TRBJ2-7; TRBD1 is a possible D gene (6 bases). Germline lookup yields CDR1 SGHNT and CDR2 YYREEE (reference sequence). V lost 6 bases and J lost 1, with 17 bases in between. The CDR3 has 15 residues. CDR3 nucleotide sequence: TGTGCCAGCAAAGTTTCGGCAGGGGTTTCCTACGAGCAGTACTTC. This encodes CASKVSAGVSYEQYF.

This clonotype was recorded a few times. The chain combines TRBV2 with TRBJ2-2, with D possibly called TRBD1 or TRBD2 (5 bases each). The CDR3 has 14 amino acids. Germline lookup yields CDR1 SNHLY and CDR2 FYNNEI. V was trimmed by 7 bases and J by 6 bases, leaving 15 bases between them. CDR3 sequence (DNA): TGTGCCAGCAATGCAGGGACGATCGCCGGGGAGCTGTTTTTT. It yields the protein CASNAGTIAGELFF.

This clonotype was observed a handful of times. V usage is TRBV7-2 and J usage is TRBJ2-3; perhaps TRBD1 as D (6 bases). Trimming took off 1 base at V and 3 bases at J, with 14 bases between the two ends. This CDR3 spans 16 amino acids. Germline lookup yields CDR1 SGHTA and CDR2 FQGNSA. CDR3 sequence: CASSLGGGRGTDTQYF. CDR3 in DNA: TGTGCCAGCAGCTTAGGAGGGGGAAGAGGAACAGATACGCAGTATTTT.

The chain employs TRBV6-1 and TRBJ1-1, with 10 positions matching TRBD1. The junction had 4 bases not matched to a gene; V was cut back by 5 bases and J by 1 base. There are 15 residues in the CDR3. CDR1 is MNHNS and CDR2 is SASEGT in the germline V gene. The CDR3 sequence: CASSSRTGGNTEAFF. In DNA, the CDR3 is TGTGCCAGCAGTTCCCGGACAGGGGGGAACACTGAAGCTTTCTTT.

Regarding this clonotype: At one end, the junction sequence differs from germline, possibly due to a read error. V is TRBV6-4 and J is TRBJ2-2; the D gene is possibly TRBD1 (5 bases). Germline V gene lookup returns CDR1 MRHNA and CDR2 SNTAGT. The CDR3 consists of 14 residues. CDR3 DNA sequence: TGTGCCAGCAGTGATGGCCCGGACACCGAGGAGCTGTTTTTT. This translates into CASSDGPDTEELFF.

This clonotype has ten or more counts. The chain has TRBV12-3 or TRBV12-4 and TRBJ2-6; TRBD1 matches 11 bases. The CDR3 covers 19 residues. The ends lost 6 bases at V and 3 bases at J; junction bases unmatched: 13. This chain's CDR3 is CASRKGQGALLYGANVLTF. CDR3 sequence (DNA): TGTGCCAGCAGAAAAGGACAGGGGGCACTATTATATGGGGCCAACGTCCTGACTTTC.

In its sample, this clonotype was seen many times. The chain employs TRBV5-6 and TRBJ2-1, with TRBD2 matching over 12 bases. Germline V gene lookup returns CDR1 SGHDT and CDR2 YYEEEE. V trimming: 4 bases; J trimming: 4 bases; junction bases outside the gene matches: 9. This CDR3 region has 17 residues. CDR3 sequence: CASSPPGTSGGYNEQFF. CDR3 DNA: TGTGCCAGCAGCCCGCCCGGAACTAGCGGGGGGTACAATGAGCAGTTCTTC. Filled out from reference TRBV5-6 and TRBJ2-1, the complete variable domain reads DAGVTQSPTHLIKTRGQQVTLRCSPKSGHDTVSWYQQALGQGPQFIFQYYEEEERQRGNFPDRFSGHQFPNYSSELNVNALLLGDSALYLCASSPPGTSGGYNEQFFGPGTRLTVL.

The rearrangement uses TRBV12-3 or TRBV12-4 and TRBJ2-1; D gene ambiguous. V shed 0 bases and J shed 8 bases, with 11 bases lying between them. This CDR3 contains 14 residues. Here the CDR3 DNA reads TGTGCCAGCAGTTTAGCTCCCGGTCGGGATGAGCAGTTCTTC. It codes for CASSLAPGRDEQFF.

V gene TRBV2 combines with J gene TRBJ2-7; a weak D match, TRBD1 (6 bases). Germline CDR1 is SNHLY and CDR2 is FYNNEI. This CDR3 is 14 amino acids long. V lost 3 bases and J 7 bases, leaving 16 bases between the germline ends. The CDR3 region is CASSDSGEMAEQYF. The CDR3, as DNA: TGTGCCAGCAGTGATTCAGGGGAAATGGCAGAGCAGTACTTC.

The CDR3 sequence is CASTLSGAYNEQFF. DNA for the CDR3: TGTGCCAGCACCCTATCAGGGGCATACAATGAGCAGTTCTTC. This chain uses TRBV12-3 or TRBV12-4 with TRBJ2-1, with D possibly matching TRBD1 (6 bases). There are 14 residues in the CDR3. The V gene lost 7 bases and the J gene lost 4 bases, with 14 bases spanning the gap.

The CDR3 sequence is CASRGGDIQYF. Here the CDR3 DNA reads TGTGCCAGCAGGGGCGGAGACATTCAGTACTTC. The rearrangement links TRBV12-3 or TRBV12-4 to TRBJ2-4; D gene ambiguous. This CDR3 is 11 amino acids long. Trimming took 6 bases from V and 8 from J, leaving 8 bases between them.

This clonotype has a handful of counts. CDR3 sequence: CRSGGYTF. CDR3 DNA sequence: TGCAGGAGCGGTGGCTACACCTTC. The chain carries TRBV20-1 and TRBJ1-2; D ambiguous. Germline values: CDR1 DFQATT, CDR2 SNEGSKA (reference sequence). The CDR3 runs to 8 residues.

This clonotype was recorded a few times. J is TRBJ1-6 and V is TRBV11-2; D is unclear. Germline V gives CDR1 SGHAT, CDR2 FQNNGV. Trimming pared 4 bases from V and 2 bases from J, leaving 12 bases between. The CDR3 runs 16 residues. The CDR3 DNA reads TGTGCCAGCAGCTACCCTAAGACTGCCTATAATTCACCCCTCCACTTT. As protein: CASSYPKTAYNSPLHF.

In its sample, this clonotype was seen a few times. The V and J genes are TRBV6-5 and TRBJ1-4; 11 nucleotides line up with TRBD1. This CDR3 region has 15 residues. CDR1 is MNHEY and CDR2 is SVGAGI in the germline V gene. V lost 6 bases, J lost 8 bases, and 8 bases stayed unmatched. The chain's CDR3 is CASRRNRDRGEKLFF. As DNA, the CDR3 is TGTGCCAGCAGACGCAACCGGGACAGGGGGGAAAAACTGTTTTTT.

The chain couples TRBV20-1 to TRBJ2-3; a weak D match, TRBD1 (6 bases). The CDR3 is made up of 14 amino acids. Germline values: CDR1 DFQATT, CDR2 SNEGSKA (reference sequence). Trimming took 1 base from V and 3 from J, leaving 11 bases between them. CDR3 sequence (DNA): TGCAGTGCTAGAGCCCCCGACAGGACAGATACGCAGTATTTT. Protein: CSARAPDRTDTQYF.

The chain carries TRBV20-1 and TRBJ1-4; the D gene is possibly TRBD1 (5 bases). Trimming cost V 1 base and J 11 bases, with 8 bases left between them. This CDR3 has 11 amino acids. Germline CDR1 DFQATT, CDR2 SNEGSKA (reference sequence). The CDR3 region has the DNA TGCAGTGCTAGAGGGGACGCTAAACTGTTTTTT. This translates into CSARGDAKLFF.

In its sample, this clonotype was seen a few times. This chain connects TRBV28 to TRBJ1-3; a weak D match, TRBD1 (5 bases). The CDR3 totals 16 residues. V was trimmed by 5 bases and J by 0 bases, leaving 14 bases between them. CDR1 is MDHEN and CDR2 is SYDVKM in the germline V gene. CDR3 residues: CASSLPGPGSGNTIYF. For the CDR3, the DNA is TGTGCCAGCAGTCTACCGGGACCCGGCTCTGGAAACACCATATATTTT.